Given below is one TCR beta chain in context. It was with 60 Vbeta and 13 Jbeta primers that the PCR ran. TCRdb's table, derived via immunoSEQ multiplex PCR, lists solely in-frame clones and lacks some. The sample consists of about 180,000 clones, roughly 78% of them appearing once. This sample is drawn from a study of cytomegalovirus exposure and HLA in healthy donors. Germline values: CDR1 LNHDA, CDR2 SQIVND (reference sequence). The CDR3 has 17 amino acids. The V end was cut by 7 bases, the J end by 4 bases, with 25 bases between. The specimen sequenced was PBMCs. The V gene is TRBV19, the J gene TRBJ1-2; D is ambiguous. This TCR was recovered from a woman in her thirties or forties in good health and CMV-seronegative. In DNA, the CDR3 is TGTGCCAGTACCCACCGTCGGGCAGGTCGAGGAGGCTATGGCTACACCTTC. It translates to CASTHRRAGRGGYGYTF.